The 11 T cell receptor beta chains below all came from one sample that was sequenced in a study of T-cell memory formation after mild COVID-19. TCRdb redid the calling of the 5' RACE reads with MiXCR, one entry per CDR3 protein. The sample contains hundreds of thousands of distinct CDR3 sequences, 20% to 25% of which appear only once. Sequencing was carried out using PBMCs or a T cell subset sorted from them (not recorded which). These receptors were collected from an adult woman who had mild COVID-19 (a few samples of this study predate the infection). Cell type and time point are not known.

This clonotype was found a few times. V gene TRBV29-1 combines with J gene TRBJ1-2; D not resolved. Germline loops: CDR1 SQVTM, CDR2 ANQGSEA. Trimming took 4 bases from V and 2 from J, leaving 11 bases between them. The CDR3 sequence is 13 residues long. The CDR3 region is CSVVNEVNYGYTF. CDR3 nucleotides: TGCAGCGTTGTTAACGAAGTAAACTATGGCTACACCTTC. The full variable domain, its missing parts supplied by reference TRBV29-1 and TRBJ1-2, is SAVISQKPSRDICQRGTSLTIQCQVDSQVTMMFWYRQQPGQSLTLIATANQGSEATYESGFVIDKFPISRPNLTFSTLTVSNMSPEDSSIYLCSVVNEVNYGYTFGSGTRLTVV.

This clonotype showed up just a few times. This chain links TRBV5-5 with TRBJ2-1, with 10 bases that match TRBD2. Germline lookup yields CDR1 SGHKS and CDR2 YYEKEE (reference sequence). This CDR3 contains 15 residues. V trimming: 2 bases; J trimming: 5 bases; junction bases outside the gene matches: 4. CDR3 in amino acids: CASSFLAGGHNEQFF. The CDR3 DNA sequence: TGTGCCAGCAGCTTTTTAGCGGGAGGACACAATGAGCAGTTCTTC.

CDR3 sequence (DNA): TGCAGTGCTAGAGATCCGGGTCCCGTGGGTCAGCCCCAGCATTTT. The encoded protein is CSARDPGPVGQPQHF. The chain couples TRBV20-1 to TRBJ1-5; D is unclear. The germline V and J ends were trimmed by 0 bases and 6 bases, with 15 bases remaining between them. This CDR3 contains 15 residues. Germline CDR1 and CDR2: DFQATT and SNEGSKA (reference sequence).

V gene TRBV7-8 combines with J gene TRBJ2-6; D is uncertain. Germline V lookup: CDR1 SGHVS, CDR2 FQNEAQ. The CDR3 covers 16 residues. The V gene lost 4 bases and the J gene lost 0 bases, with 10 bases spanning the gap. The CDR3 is CASSYGRVSGANVLTF. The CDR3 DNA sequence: TGTGCCAGCAGCTACGGACGGGTCTCTGGGGCCAACGTCCTGACTTTC. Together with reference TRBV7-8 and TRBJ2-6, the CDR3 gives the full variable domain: GAGVSQSPRYKVAKRGQDVALRCDPISGHVSLFWYQQALGQGPEFLTYFQNEAQLDKSGLPSDRFFAERPEGSVSTLKIQRTQQEDSAVYLCASSYGRVSGANVLTFGAGSRLTVL.

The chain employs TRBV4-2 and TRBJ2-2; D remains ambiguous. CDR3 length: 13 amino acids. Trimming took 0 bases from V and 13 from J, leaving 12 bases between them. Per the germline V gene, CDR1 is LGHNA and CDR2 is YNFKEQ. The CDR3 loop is CASSQDLWVGLFF. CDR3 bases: TGTGCCAGCAGCCAAGATCTTTGGGTAGGGCTGTTTTTT.

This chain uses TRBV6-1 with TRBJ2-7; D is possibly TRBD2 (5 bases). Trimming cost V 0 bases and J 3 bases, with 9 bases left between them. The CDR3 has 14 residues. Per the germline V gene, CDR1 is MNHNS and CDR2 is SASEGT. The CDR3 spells CASSEAAGGYEQYF. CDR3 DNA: TGTGCCAGCAGTGAAGCCGCAGGAGGCTACGAGCAGTACTTC.

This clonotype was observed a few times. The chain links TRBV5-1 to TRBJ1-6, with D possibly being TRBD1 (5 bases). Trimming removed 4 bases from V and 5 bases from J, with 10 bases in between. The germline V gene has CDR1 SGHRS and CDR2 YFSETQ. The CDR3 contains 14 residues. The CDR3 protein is CASSRGRDNSPLHF. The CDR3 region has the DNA TGCGCCAGCAGCCGGGGACGGGATAATTCACCCCTCCACTTT. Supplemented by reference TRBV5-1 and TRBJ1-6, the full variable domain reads KAGVTQTPRYLIKTRGQQVTLSCSPISGHRSVSWYQQTPGQGLQFLFEYFSETQRNKGNFPGRFSGRQFSNSRSEMNVSTLELGDSALYLCASSRGRDNSPLHFGNGTRLTVT.

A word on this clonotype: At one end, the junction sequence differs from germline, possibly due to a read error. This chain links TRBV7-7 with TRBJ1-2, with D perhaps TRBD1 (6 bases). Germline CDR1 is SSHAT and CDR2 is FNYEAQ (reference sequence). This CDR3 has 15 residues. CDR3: CASTEEAGANYGYTF. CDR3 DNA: TGTGCTAGCACTGAAGAGGCAGGGGCGAACTATGGCTACACCTTC.

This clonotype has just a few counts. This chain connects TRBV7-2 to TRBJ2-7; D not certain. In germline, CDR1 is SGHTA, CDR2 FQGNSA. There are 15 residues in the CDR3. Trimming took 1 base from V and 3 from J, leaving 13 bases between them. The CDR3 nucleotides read TGTGCCAGCAGCTTAGAAACTCAGGTCTACTACGAGCAGTACTTC. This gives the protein CASSLETQVYYEQYF. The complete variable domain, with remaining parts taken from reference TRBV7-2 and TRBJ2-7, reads GAGVSQSPSNKVTEKGKDVELRCDPISGHTALYWYRQSLGQGLEFLIYFQGNSAPDKSGLPSDRFSAERTGGSVSTLTIQRTQQEDSAVYLCASSLETQVYYEQYFGPGTRLTVT.

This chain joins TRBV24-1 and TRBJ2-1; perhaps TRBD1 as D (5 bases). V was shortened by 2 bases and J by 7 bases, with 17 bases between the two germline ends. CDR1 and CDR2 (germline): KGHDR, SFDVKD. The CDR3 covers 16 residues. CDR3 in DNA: TGTGCCACCAGTGATTACAGTGTCAGGGCGTCGAATGAGCAGTTCTTC. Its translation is CATSDYSVRASNEQFF.

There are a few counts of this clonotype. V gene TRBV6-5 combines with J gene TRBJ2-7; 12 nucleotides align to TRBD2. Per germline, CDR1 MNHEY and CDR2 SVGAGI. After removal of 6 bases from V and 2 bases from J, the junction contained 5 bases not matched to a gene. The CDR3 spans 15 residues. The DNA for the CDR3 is TGTGCCAGCAGGGTTGGACTAGCGGGAACCTACGAGCAGTACTTC. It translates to CASRVGLAGTYEQYF.